The next 30 T cell receptor beta chains were all read from a single sample in a study of blood T cell repertoires in COVID-19. Here immunoSEQ multiplex PCR was the method, and the copy in TCRdb shows in-frame clones only, minus some. The repertoire has roughly 70,000 clones, just under 90% of them found once; the top ten carry 1.4% to 1.5%. The sample was peripheral blood. Receptor source: a man in his fifties or sixties with acute or convalescent COVID-19.

The J gene is TRBJ2-7, the V gene TRBV7-3; 7 bases fit TRBD2. The CDR3 is 15 residues long. The germline CDR1 and CDR2 sequences are SGHTA and FQGTGA. Unmatched junction bases numbered 4, after V lost 2 bases and J lost 0 bases. The CDR3 region is CASSLGGGDSYEQYF. Written as DNA, the CDR3 is TGTGCCAGCAGCTTAGGTGGGGGGGACTCCTACGAGCAGTACTTC.

The V call is TRBV15, the J call TRBJ2-7, with 7 bases aligning to TRBD1. This CDR3 is 16 amino acids long. CDR1 and CDR2 from the germline V gene are LNHNV and YYDKDF (reference sequence). The V gene end was trimmed by 0 bases and the J gene end by 5 bases; junction bases not matched to a gene: 10. The CDR3 nucleotides read TGTGCCACCAGCAGAGAGAACAGGGGAAGTTACGACGAGCAGTACTTC. As protein: CATSRENRGSYDEQYF.

The rearrangement links TRBV15 to TRBJ2-1, with 7 nucleotides matching TRBD2. J was trimmed by 6 bases and V by 1 base; bases with no gene match: 12. The CDR3 loop spans 17 amino acids. In germline, CDR1 is LNHNV, CDR2 YYDKDF (reference sequence). The CDR3 region is CATSRVALAGAGNEQFF. In DNA, the CDR3 is TGTGCCACCAGCAGAGTCGCTTTAGCGGGCGCAGGCAATGAGCAGTTCTTC.

The chain uses TRBV5-6 and TRBJ1-6; a possible D gene is TRBD1 (6 bases). This CDR3 is 15 amino acids long. The V and J ends lost 3 bases and 8 bases respectively, with 15 bases between them. In germline, CDR1 is SGHDT, CDR2 YYEEEE. The CDR3 nucleotides read TGTGCCAGCAGCTCACCACCTAACAGGGATTCACCCCTCCACTTT. Its translation: CASSSPPNRDSPLHF.

The DNA of the CDR3 is TGTGCCAGCAGCTTAGTAGGGGATCAGCCCCAGCATTTT. Its translation is CASSLVGDQPQHF. V and J are TRBV7-9 and TRBJ1-5; tentative D call: TRBD1 (5 bases). Trimming took 1 base from V and 5 from J, leaving 6 bases between them. This CDR3 is 13 amino acids long. Germline V gene lookup returns CDR1 SEHNR and CDR2 FQNEAQ (reference sequence).

The chain recombines TRBV6-5 with TRBJ1-4; unclear D gene. The CDR3 runs 14 residues. Germline CDR1 MNHEY, CDR2 SVGAGI. Trimming shortened V by 6 bases and J by 8 bases, and 16 bases separated the two germline ends. DNA of the CDR3: TGTGCCAGCAGCCGAATCTGGACTCGGGAAAAACTGTTTTTT. Residues: CASSRIWTREKLFF.

The rearrangement joins TRBV11-3 to TRBJ2-7; D is perhaps TRBD2 (6 bases). The CDR3 length is 15 residues. Germline V lookup: CDR1 SGHNT, CDR2 YENEEA. V was pared by 5 bases and J by 3 bases, with 17 bases between. CDR3 bases: TGTGCCAGCAGCCCGCCGGGAGTGCCGGACTACGAGCAGTACTTC. Amino acids: CASSPPGVPDYEQYF.

The chain carries TRBV6-5 and TRBJ2-7; 7 bases match TRBD1. Per the germline V gene, CDR1 is MNHEY and CDR2 is SVGAGI. This CDR3 has 14 residues. V trimming: 6 bases; J trimming: 1 base; junction bases outside the gene matches: 6. The CDR3 region has the DNA TGTGCCAGCAGCCGACAGGGAGTTTCCTACGAGCAGTACTTC. Its protein is CASSRQGVSYEQYF.

The V and J genes are TRBV18 and TRBJ1-2; D is possibly TRBD1 (6 bases). V was shortened by 5 bases and J by 4 bases, with 11 bases between the two germline ends. Germline assignment: CDR1 KGHSH and CDR2 LQKENI. This CDR3 comprises 13 residues. This CDR3 reads CASSVDRSYGYTF. The CDR3 DNA is TGTGCCAGCTCAGTAGACAGGAGCTATGGCTACACCTTC.

The CDR3 region has the DNA TGTGCCAGTAGTCCGAGGACAGGGTGGTGGACACCCCTCCACTTT. As protein: CASSPRTGWWTPLHF. V usage is TRBV19 and J usage is TRBJ1-6; 8 positions match TRBD1. The CDR3 runs 15 residues. J was trimmed by 11 bases and V by 5 bases; bases with no gene match: 11. The germline V gene has CDR1 LNHDA and CDR2 SQIVND (reference sequence).

This clone showed up just once. This rearrangement joins TRBV6-5 to TRBJ1-4; TRBD1 matches at 7 bases. Germline trimming cut 6 bases from V and 4 bases from J; bases unmatched to any gene: 8. In germline, CDR1 is MNHEY, CDR2 SVGAGI. The CDR3 length is 15 residues. CDR3 residues: CASRAAGQVNEKLFF. For the CDR3, the DNA is TGTGCCAGCAGGGCCGCAGGACAGGTTAATGAAAAACTGTTTTTT.

This chain uses TRBV5-1 with TRBJ2-7, with TRBD1 matching 8 bases. The junction had 6 bases not matched to a gene; V was cut back by 4 bases and J by 0 bases. The CDR3 length is 15 residues. Germline values: CDR1 SGHRS, CDR2 YFSETQ. CDR3 sequence (DNA): TGCGCCAGCAGCCCTTGGACAGGGAGCTCCTACGAGCAGTACTTC. Translating it yields CASSPWTGSSYEQYF.

The chain has TRBV19 and TRBJ2-2; a possible D gene is TRBD2 (6 bases). This CDR3 has 14 residues. V lost 8 bases to trimming and J lost 2 bases, with 12 bases between them. Germline values: CDR1 LNHDA, CDR2 SQIVND (reference sequence). The CDR3 region has the DNA TGTGCCAGTGGACGGGAGCTAAACACCGGGGAGCTGTTTTTT. The encoded protein is CASGRELNTGELFF.

The count of this clone is one. V usage is TRBV6-6 and J usage is TRBJ1-2; 7 positions match TRBD1. This CDR3 comprises 14 residues. V lost 5 bases and J lost 6; bases outside the gene matches: 9. CDR1 and CDR2 (germline): MNHNY, SVGAGI (reference sequence). The CDR3 region has the DNA TGTGCCAGCAGTACCCGACAGGGACGGAATGGCTACACCTTC. Translating it yields CASSTRQGRNGYTF.

The V and J genes are TRBV10-3 and TRBJ2-3; TRBD1 matches 8 bases. The length of the CDR3 is 13 residues. V was pared by 7 bases and J by 6 bases, with 6 bases of the junction left unmatched. Germline CDR1 and CDR2: ENHRY and SYGVKD. CDR3 sequence: CAIKRQGADTQYF. CDR3 in DNA: TGTGCCATCAAGAGGCAGGGGGCCGATACGCAGTATTTT.

This sequence joins TRBV11-2 and TRBJ1-1, with TRBD1 matching over 7 bases. With V trimmed by 5 bases and J by 1 base, 7 bases remained unmatched. Germline V lookup: CDR1 SGHAT, CDR2 FQNNGV. CDR3 size: 15 residues. The CDR3 DNA follows: TGTGCCAGCAGCCCACACAGGACAGGGAACACTGAAGCTTTCTTT. This codes for CASSPHRTGNTEAFF.

This chain links TRBV6-1 with TRBJ1-4; TRBD1 matches at 7 bases. Looked up from germline, CDR1 is MNHNS and CDR2 is SASEGT. V was clipped by 2 bases and J by 4 bases; unmatched bases: 10. CDR3 length: 17 residues. The CDR3 DNA is TGTGCCAGCAGTGAAATAGGCAGGGGGGCCGGTAATGAAAAACTGTTTTTT. Translation gives CASSEIGRGAGNEKLFF.

The V and J genes are TRBV5-1 and TRBJ1-5; D gene ambiguous. CDR1 SGHRS and CDR2 YFSETQ come from the germline V gene. Trimming shortened V by 2 bases and J by 3 bases, and 9 bases separated the two germline ends. The CDR3 loop spans 14 amino acids. CDR3 in DNA: TGCGCCAGCAGCTTAGAGTCGAACAATCAGCCCCAGCATTTT. This translates into CASSLESNNQPQHF. The variable domain in full, with the rest retrieved from reference TRBV5-1 and TRBJ1-5, is KAGVTQTPRYLIKTRGQQVTLSCSPISGHRSVSWYQQTPGQGLQFLFEYFSETQRNKGNFPGRFSGRQFSNSRSEMNVSTLELGDSALYLCASSLESNNQPQHFGDGTRLSIL.

The chain uses TRBV6-6 and TRBJ2-7, with 9 positions matching TRBD1. Per the germline V gene, CDR1 is MNHNY and CDR2 is SVGAGI (reference sequence). The V and J ends lost 3 bases and 2 bases, in that order; junction bases with no gene match: 2. CDR3 length: 14 residues. The CDR3 nucleotides are TGTGCCAGCAGTTATGGGACAGGGCCCTACGAGCAGTACTTC. This translates into CASSYGTGPYEQYF.

The chain combines TRBV6-6 with TRBJ1-2, with a possible D match to TRBD1 (5 bases). There are 12 residues in the CDR3. Trimming took 6 bases from V and 2 from J, leaving 7 bases between them. Germline CDR1 and CDR2: MNHNY and SVGAGI (reference sequence). The chain's CDR3 is CASSDRNYGYTF. In DNA form, the CDR3 reads TGTGCCAGCAGCGACAGAAACTATGGCTACACCTTC.

The chain employs TRBV5-1 and TRBJ1-6; TRBD1 aligns across 8 bases. The CDR3 runs to 16 residues. The V gene's germline CDR1 is SGHRS and CDR2 YFSETQ. Unmatched junction bases numbered 7, after V lost 2 bases and J lost 6 bases. For the CDR3, the DNA is TGCGCCAGCAGCTTAGAAGGACAGGGAGGTAATTCACCCCTCCACTTT. Amino acids: CASSLEGQGGNSPLHF.

The chain combines TRBV19 with TRBJ1-5; 12 bases agree with TRBD1. The CDR3 length is 15 residues. J lost 8 bases, V lost 7 bases, and 9 bases had no gene match. CDR1 and CDR2 from the germline V gene are LNHDA and SQIVND (reference sequence). For the CDR3, the DNA is TGTGCCAGTATAGCCGGGACAGGGGGCTTTGAGCCCCAGCATTTT. Protein: CASIAGTGGFEPQHF.

V usage is TRBV6-6 and J usage is TRBJ1-2; D remains ambiguous. Trimming pared 7 bases from V and 1 base from J, leaving 10 bases between. Germline CDR1 MNHNY, CDR2 SVGAGI (reference sequence). The CDR3 runs 13 residues. CDR3: CASNPGLNYGYTF. In nucleotides, the CDR3 is TGTGCCAGCAACCCAGGTCTTAACTATGGCTACACCTTC.

This sequence joins TRBV6-5 and TRBJ2-7; weak D call: TRBD1 (5 bases). The CDR3 contains 16 residues. CDR1 and CDR2 from the germline V gene are MNHEY and SVGAGI. Trimming shortened V by 4 bases and J by 3 bases, and 19 bases separated the two germline ends. The CDR3 loop reads CASSLSGQGPIYEQYF. CDR3 DNA: TGTGCCAGCAGTTTGAGTGGTCAGGGCCCCATCTACGAGCAGTACTTC.

This chain uses TRBV21-1 with TRBJ2-3; the tabulated D call, TRBD1, remains unverified against the DNA. TRBV21-1 is noted as a pseudogene. CDR3 length: 14 amino acids. CDR3 nucleotide sequence: TGTGCCAGCAGCAAAGTCGGCAGGGGTTATACGCAGTATTTT. As protein: CASSKVGRGYTQYF.

The rearrangement links TRBV5-1 to TRBJ1-5; a possible D gene is TRBD1 (5 bases). The germline gives CDR1 SGHRS, CDR2 YFSETQ. The CDR3 length is 14 residues. Trimming removed 4 bases from V and 5 bases from J, with 13 bases in between. CDR3 DNA sequence: TGCGCCAGCAGCCGCGGGGGGACCGATCAGCCCCAGCATTTT. Protein sequence: CASSRGGTDQPQHF.

The chain combines TRBV2 with TRBJ2-5; 11 positions match TRBD2. There are 15 residues in the CDR3. Germline CDR1 SNHLY, CDR2 FYNNEI. J was trimmed by 1 base and V by 6 bases; bases with no gene match: 4. The DNA for the CDR3 is TGTGCCAGCAGAGCTAGCGGGGGGTCCCAAGAGACCCAGTACTTC. Translation: CASRASGGSQETQYF.

J is TRBJ2-1 and V is TRBV7-7, with 7 positions matching TRBD1. Germline trimming cut 5 bases from V and 0 bases from J; bases unmatched to any gene: 4. Germline V CDR1 and CDR2: SSHAT, FNYEAQ (reference sequence). This CDR3 has 15 residues. CDR3 in amino acids: CASSRDRSSYNEQFF. DNA for the CDR3: TGTGCCAGCAGCCGGGACAGAAGCTCCTACAATGAGCAGTTCTTC.

The chain combines TRBV12-5 with TRBJ2-3; TRBD2 might be the D (6 bases). Per the germline V gene, CDR1 is LGHNT and CDR2 is FRNRAP. Trimming removed 6 bases at V and 4 bases at J, with 20 bases between. The CDR3 covers 16 residues. The CDR3 DNA sequence: TGTGCTAGTGGCCTACCATGGGGTAGCGGACCAGATACGCAGTATTTT. This translates into CASGLPWGSGPDTQYF.

The chain joins TRBV4-1 to TRBJ2-2; 8 bases align to TRBD1. Germline loops: CDR1 MGHRA, CDR2 YSYEKL. J was trimmed by 2 bases and V by 5 bases; bases with no gene match: 7. The CDR3 has 16 residues. The DNA for the CDR3 is TGCGCCAGCAGCGGCGACAGGGGCCACAACACCGGGGAGCTGTTTTTT. Amino acid sequence: CASSGDRGHNTGELFF.